This T cell receptor beta chain was documented in a study of molecular identifiers for immune sequencing clone quantification. Methods described previously, with TCR primers listed, were used for bulk TCR libraries. TCRdb re-called the PCR reads with MiXCR, one entry per CDR3 protein. The sample shows some 590,000 distinct CDR3 sequences, 25% of them seen only once. The CDR3 is made up of 14 amino acids. Germline CDR1 and CDR2: MNHEY and SVGAGI. The study's findings and limits: Investigators reportedly could detect spiked Jurkat TCR RNA from one cell among 1.1 million or so naive cells.

As for this clonotype: Its antigen is unidentified. At one end the junction does not follow the germline gene, possibly because of a read error.

The specimen was naive CD8+ T cells from blood, with Jurkat cell RNA spiked in. The subset here: FACS-sorted CD8+CD4-CCR7+CD45RA+ naive T cells. The chain combines TRBV6-5 with TRBJ2-3, with a tentative D call TRBD1 (5 bases). The sequence derives from a human donor in good health. Some libraries in this study had Jurkat cell RNA spiked in. The CDR3 nucleotides read TGTGCCAGCAGTAGACAGACAAACACAGGTACGCAGTATTTT. Protein product: CASSRQTNTGTQYF.